Presented here are 9 T cell receptor beta chains from one specimen sequenced in a study of T cell repertoires in cytomegalovirus infection. Their antigens remain unidentified. TCRdb reprocessed the reads via MiXCR and lists one record per CDR3 protein. The repertoire holds about 890,000 distinct CDR3 sequences, with less than 35% as singletons. The sample here was cultured CD8+ T cells from PBMCs, taken from culture after CMV antigen stimulation. These TCRs come from a human donor in good health (CMV status not recorded). Some clones in this sample may be carry-over from other donors' samples.

This clonotype was recorded a few times. V and J are TRBV12-5 and TRBJ1-1; D call uncertain. Germline V gene sequence: CDR1 LGHNT, CDR2 FRNRAP. V lost 3 bases and J 7 bases, leaving 6 bases between the germline ends. The CDR3 is 11 amino acids. The CDR3 coding sequence is TGTGCTAGTGGTTTTCTAGGTGAAGCTTTCTTT. Translating gives CASGFLGEAFF.

V gene TRBV19 combines with J gene TRBJ2-1; perhaps D is TRBD1 or TRBD2 (6 bases each). The ends were cut back, 4 bases at V and 2 bases at J, with 21 bases in the middle. The CDR3 covers 18 residues. Germline loops: CDR1 LNHDA, CDR2 SQIVND (reference sequence). The CDR3 loop reads CASSTRTGDKYAYNEQFF. The CDR3 DNA follows: TGTGCCAGTAGTACCCGAACGGGGGACAAATATGCCTACAATGAGCAGTTCTTC.

The chain links TRBV6-5 to TRBJ1-5; unclear D gene. V was cut by 6 bases and J by 5 bases, with 14 bases left in between. Germline V gives CDR1 MNHEY, CDR2 SVGAGI. The CDR3 loop spans 14 amino acids. CDR3 amino acids: CASSETVSYQPQHF. The DNA of the CDR3 is TGTGCCAGCAGCGAGACGGTTAGTTATCAGCCCCAGCATTTT.

This clonotype appeared once. A read error is possible here, since a much larger clone lies one base away. This rearrangement joins TRBV11-3 to TRBJ2-2, with 8 bases matching TRBD2. The germline CDR1 and CDR2 sequences are SGHNT and YENEEA. The CDR3 sequence is 15 residues long. V was clipped by 5 bases and J by 4 bases; unmatched bases: 6. The CDR3 DNA reads TGTGCCAGCAGCCGTGAACTAGCGGTCACCGGGGAGCTGTTTTTT. This translates into CASSRELAVTGELFF.

This clonotype was picked up a small number of times. The chain employs TRBV6-2 or TRBV6-3 and TRBJ1-1; D not resolved. This CDR3 contains 13 residues. CDR1 is MNHEY, CDR2 SVGEGT, per germline. The V end lost 9 bases, the J end lost 1 base, and 12 bases lay between the germline ends. CDR3 amino acids: CASTLVPNTEAFF. The CDR3 DNA follows: TGTGCCAGTACATTGGTTCCGAACACTGAAGCTTTCTTT.

This clonotype was picked up a small number of times. It may be a read error: a sequence one base away is much more abundant. The V gene is TRBV7-6, the J gene TRBJ2-7, with D possibly matching TRBD1 (5 bases). Germline V gene data show CDR1 as SGHVS and CDR2 as FNYEAQ. V lost 5 bases and J lost 0, with 8 bases in between. The CDR3 consists of 13 residues. CDR3 sequence: CASSPDNSYEQYV. Here the CDR3 DNA reads TGTGCCAGCAGCCCGGACAACTCCTACGAGCAGTACGTC.

Details on this clonotype: One junction end does not reproduce the germline sequence, and a read error may be involved. The V call is TRBV5-3, the J call TRBJ1-3; no firm D call. TRBV5-3 is an ORF; its function is uncertain. The CDR3 covers 17 residues. The CDR3 loop reads CASSFFRQSPSGNTIYF. The CDR3 bases are TGTGCCAGCAGCTTTTTTAGGCAGAGCCCCTCTGGAAACACCATATATTTT.

With respect to this clonotype: A single base separates this from a much larger clone, so it may be a read error. This chain uses TRBV7-2 with TRBJ2-3, with D perhaps TRBD2 (5 bases). Germline loops: CDR1 SGHTA, CDR2 FQGNSA. The CDR3 loop spans 15 amino acids. The CDR3 DNA reads TGTGCCAGCAGCTTAGGGAGTAGCGTTACAGATATGCAGTATTTT. Translation: CASSLGSSVTDMQYF. The full variable domain, its missing parts supplied by reference TRBV7-2 and TRBJ2-3, is GAGVSQSPSNKVTEKGKDVELRCDPISGHTALYWYRQSLGQGLEFLIYFQGNSAPDKSGLPSDRFSAERTGGSVSTLTIQRTQQEDSAVYLCASSLGSSVTDMQYFGPGTRLTVL.

This clonotype has just a few counts. The chain has TRBV28 and TRBJ2-2; TRBD1 is a possible D gene (6 bases). This CDR3 is 15 amino acids long. V gave up 6 bases and J gave up 5 bases, with 16 bases separating them. Per germline, CDR1 MDHEN and CDR2 SYDVKM. The CDR3 spells CASSRRLRGTGELFF. CDR3 DNA sequence: TGTGCCAGCAGCCGTAGGCTCAGGGGTACCGGGGAGCTGTTTTTT. Full variable domain (missing parts from reference TRBV28 and TRBJ2-2): DVKVTQSSRYLVKRTGEKVFLECVQDMDHENMFWYRQDPGLGLRLIYFSYDVKMKEKGDIPEGYSVSREKKERFSLILESASTNQTSMYLCASSRRLRGTGELFFGEGSRLTVL.